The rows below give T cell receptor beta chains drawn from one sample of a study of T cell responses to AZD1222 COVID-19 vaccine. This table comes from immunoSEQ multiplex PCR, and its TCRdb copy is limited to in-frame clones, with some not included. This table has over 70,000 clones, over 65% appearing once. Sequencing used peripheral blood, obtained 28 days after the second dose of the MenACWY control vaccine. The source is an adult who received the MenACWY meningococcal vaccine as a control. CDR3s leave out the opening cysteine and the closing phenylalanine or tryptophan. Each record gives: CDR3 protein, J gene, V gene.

CDR3aa: ATSAGSGKNIQY
j_gene: TRBJ2-4
v_gene: TRBV7-9

CDR3aa: ASSLRGTDNSPLH
j_gene: TRBJ1-6
v_gene: TRBV11-2

CDR3aa: ASSLMPRDSPQF
j_gene: TRBJ2-1
v_gene: TRBV7-3

CDR3aa: ASSEGKTQY
j_gene: TRBJ2-5
v_gene: TRBV5-1

CDR3aa: ASSGTGVDTQY
j_gene: TRBJ2-3
v_gene: TRBV2

CDR3aa: ASSQEGDYGYT
j_gene: TRBJ1-2
v_gene: TRBV19

CDR3aa: ASSYSLNTEAF
j_gene: TRBJ1-1
v_gene: TRBV6-6

CDR3aa: ASSLGTAGGYT
j_gene: TRBJ1-2
v_gene: TRBV28

CDR3aa: SASARFSTDTQY
j_gene: TRBJ2-3
v_gene: TRBV20-1

CDR3aa: AISGGSRFDGYT
j_gene: TRBJ1-2
v_gene: TRBV10-3

CDR3aa: ASSLTAGEKYEQY
j_gene: TRBJ2-7
v_gene: TRBV4-1

CDR3aa: ASSLDGTSGYT
j_gene: TRBJ1-2
v_gene: TRBV5-1

CDR3aa: ASSLKDEQF
j_gene: TRBJ2-1
v_gene: TRBV5-5

CDR3aa: ASSVSGDNQPQH
j_gene: TRBJ1-5
v_gene: TRBV9

CDR3aa: ASSLTTGQGRNQPQH
j_gene: TRBJ1-5
v_gene: TRBV7-3

CDR3aa: AISEGSGGPTDTQY
j_gene: TRBJ2-3
v_gene: TRBV10-3

CDR3aa: ASSRNRWNTEAF
j_gene: TRBJ1-1
v_gene: TRBV27

CDR3aa: ASSRAGQGHQPQH
j_gene: TRBJ1-5
v_gene: TRBV5-6

CDR3aa: ASSVRGDNEKLF
j_gene: TRBJ1-4
v_gene: TRBV5-1

CDR3aa: ASSLGESPYNEQF
j_gene: TRBJ2-1
v_gene: TRBV6-6

CDR3aa: ASSPSSGGNTIY
j_gene: TRBJ1-3
v_gene: TRBV18

CDR3aa: ASGRGTEAF
j_gene: TRBJ1-1
v_gene: TRBV6-5

CDR3aa: ASSLGGTGPDTQY
j_gene: TRBJ2-3
v_gene: TRBV7-6

CDR3aa: ASSQDQRDPGLAGSDTQY
j_gene: TRBJ2-3
v_gene: TRBV4-1

CDR3aa: ASSIRGDSYEQY
j_gene: TRBJ2-7
v_gene: TRBV19